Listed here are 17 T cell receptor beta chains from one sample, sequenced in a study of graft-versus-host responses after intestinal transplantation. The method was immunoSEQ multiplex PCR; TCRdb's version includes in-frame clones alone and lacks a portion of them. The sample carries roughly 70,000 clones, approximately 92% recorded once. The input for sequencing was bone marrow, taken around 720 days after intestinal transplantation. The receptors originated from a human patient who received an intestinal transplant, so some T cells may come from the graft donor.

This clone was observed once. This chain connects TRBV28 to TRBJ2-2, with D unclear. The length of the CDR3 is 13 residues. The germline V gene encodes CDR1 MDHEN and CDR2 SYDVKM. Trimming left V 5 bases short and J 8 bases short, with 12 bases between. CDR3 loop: CASSAPLGGELFF. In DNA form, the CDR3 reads TGTGCCAGCAGTGCCCCACTGGGGGGGGAGCTGTTTTTT.

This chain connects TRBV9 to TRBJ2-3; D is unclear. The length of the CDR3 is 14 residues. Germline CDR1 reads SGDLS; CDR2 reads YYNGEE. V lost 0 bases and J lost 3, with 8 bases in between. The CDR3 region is CASSVGVLTDTQYF. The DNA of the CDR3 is TGTGCCAGCAGCGTAGGAGTGCTTACAGATACGCAGTATTTT.

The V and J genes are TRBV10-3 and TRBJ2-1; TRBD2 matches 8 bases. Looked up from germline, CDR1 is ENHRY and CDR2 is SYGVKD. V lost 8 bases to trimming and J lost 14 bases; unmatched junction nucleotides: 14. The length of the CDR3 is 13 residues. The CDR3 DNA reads TGTGCCATCGCCCCGGACTCTCTAGCGGGCAAGTTCTTC. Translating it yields CAIAPDSLAGKFF.

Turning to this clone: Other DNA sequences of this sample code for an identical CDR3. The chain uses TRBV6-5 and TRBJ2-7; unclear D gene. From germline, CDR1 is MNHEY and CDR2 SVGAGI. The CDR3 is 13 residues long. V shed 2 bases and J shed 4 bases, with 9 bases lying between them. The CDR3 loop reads CASSYGRNYEQYF. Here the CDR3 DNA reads TGTGCCAGCAGTTACGGTAGAAATTACGAGCAGTACTTC.

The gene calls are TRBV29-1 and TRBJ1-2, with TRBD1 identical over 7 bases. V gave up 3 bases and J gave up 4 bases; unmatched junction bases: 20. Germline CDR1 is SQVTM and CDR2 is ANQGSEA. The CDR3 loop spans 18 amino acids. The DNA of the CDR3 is TGCAGCGTTGATTCTCTCCTGGGGTATGACAGGGAGACCTATGGCTACACCTTC. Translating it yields CSVDSLLGYDRETYGYTF.

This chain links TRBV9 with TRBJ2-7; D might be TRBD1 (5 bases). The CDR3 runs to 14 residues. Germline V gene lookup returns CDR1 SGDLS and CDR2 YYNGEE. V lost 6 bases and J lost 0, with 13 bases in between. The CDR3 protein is CASTKQDISYEQYF. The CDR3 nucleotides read TGTGCCAGCACTAAACAGGACATCTCCTACGAGCAGTACTTC.

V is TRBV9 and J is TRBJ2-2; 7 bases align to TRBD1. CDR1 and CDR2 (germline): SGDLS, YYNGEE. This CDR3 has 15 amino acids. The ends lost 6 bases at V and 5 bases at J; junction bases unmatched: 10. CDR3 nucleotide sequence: TGTGCCAGCAACGACCCGGGACAGCCGACCGGGGAGCTGTTTTTT. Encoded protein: CASNDPGQPTGELFF.

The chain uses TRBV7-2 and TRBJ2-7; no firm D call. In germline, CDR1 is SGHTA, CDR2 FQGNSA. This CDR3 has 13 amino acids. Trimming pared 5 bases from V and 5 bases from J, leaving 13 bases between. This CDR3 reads CASSRNVVNEQYF. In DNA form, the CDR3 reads TGTGCCAGCAGCCGTAATGTAGTGAACGAGCAGTACTTC.

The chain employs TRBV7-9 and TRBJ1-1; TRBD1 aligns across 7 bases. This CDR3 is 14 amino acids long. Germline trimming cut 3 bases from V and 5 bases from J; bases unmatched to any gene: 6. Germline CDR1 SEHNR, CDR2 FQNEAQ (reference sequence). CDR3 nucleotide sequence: TGTGCCAGCAGCTTTACAGGGGCACGGACTGAAGCTTTCTTT. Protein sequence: CASSFTGARTEAFF.

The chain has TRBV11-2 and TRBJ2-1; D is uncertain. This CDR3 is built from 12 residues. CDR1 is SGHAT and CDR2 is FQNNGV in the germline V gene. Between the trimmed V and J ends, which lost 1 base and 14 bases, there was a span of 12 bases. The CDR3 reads CASSLVAESKFF. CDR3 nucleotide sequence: TGTGCCAGCAGCTTAGTTGCGGAGTCGAAGTTCTTC.

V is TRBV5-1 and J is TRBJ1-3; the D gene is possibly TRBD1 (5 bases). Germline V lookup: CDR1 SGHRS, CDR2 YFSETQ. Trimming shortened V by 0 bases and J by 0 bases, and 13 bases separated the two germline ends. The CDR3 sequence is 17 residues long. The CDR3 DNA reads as TGCGCCAGCAGCTTGGGGTTAGGGGCGAACTCTGGAAACACCATATATTTT. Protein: CASSLGLGANSGNTIYF.

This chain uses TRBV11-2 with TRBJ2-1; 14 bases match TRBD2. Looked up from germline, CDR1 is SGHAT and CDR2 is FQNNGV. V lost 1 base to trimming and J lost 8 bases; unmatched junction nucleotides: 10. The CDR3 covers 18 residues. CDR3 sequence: CASSLADTGTSGSYEQFF. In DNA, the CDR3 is TGTGCCAGCAGCTTAGCGGACACCGGGACTAGCGGGAGCTATGAGCAGTTCTTC.

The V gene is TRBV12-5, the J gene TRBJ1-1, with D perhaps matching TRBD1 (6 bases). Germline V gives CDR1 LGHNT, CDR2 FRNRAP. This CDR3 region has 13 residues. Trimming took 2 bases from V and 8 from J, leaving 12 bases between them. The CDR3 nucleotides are TGTGCTAGTGGTTTGTTGGGGGGCGGGGAAGCTTTCTTT. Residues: CASGLLGGGEAFF.

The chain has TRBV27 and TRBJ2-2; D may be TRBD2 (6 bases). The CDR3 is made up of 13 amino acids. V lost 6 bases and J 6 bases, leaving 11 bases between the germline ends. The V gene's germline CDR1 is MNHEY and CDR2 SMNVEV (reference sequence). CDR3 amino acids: CASRRDVAGELFF. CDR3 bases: TGTGCCAGCAGGCGGGATGTCGCCGGGGAGCTGTTTTTT.

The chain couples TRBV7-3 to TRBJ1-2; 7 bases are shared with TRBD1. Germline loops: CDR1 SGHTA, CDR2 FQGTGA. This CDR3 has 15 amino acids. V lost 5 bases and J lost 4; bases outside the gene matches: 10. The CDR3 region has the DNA TGTGCCAGCAGCCCTGGTCGGGGACAGAGCTATGGCTACACCTTC. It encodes CASSPGRGQSYGYTF.

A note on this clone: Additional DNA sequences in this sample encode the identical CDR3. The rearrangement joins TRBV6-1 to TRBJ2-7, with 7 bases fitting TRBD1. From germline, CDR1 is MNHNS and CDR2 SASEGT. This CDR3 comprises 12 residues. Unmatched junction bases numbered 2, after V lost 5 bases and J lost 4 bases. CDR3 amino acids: CASSRQGYEQYF. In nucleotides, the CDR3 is TGTGCCAGCAGTCGACAGGGTTACGAGCAGTACTTC.

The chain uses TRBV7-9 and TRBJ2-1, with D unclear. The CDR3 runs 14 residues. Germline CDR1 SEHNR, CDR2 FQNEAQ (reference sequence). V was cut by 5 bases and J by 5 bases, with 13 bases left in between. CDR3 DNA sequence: TGTGCCAGCAGCCCCCGGACCAAGGACAATGAGCAGTTCTTC. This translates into CASSPRTKDNEQFF.